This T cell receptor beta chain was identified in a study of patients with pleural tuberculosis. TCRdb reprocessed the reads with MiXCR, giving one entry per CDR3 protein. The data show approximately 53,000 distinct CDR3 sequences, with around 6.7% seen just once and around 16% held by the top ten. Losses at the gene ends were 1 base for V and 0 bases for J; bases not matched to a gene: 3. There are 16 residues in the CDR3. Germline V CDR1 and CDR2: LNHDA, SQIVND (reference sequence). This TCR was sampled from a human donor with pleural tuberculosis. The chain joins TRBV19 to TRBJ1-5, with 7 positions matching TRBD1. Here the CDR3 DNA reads TGTGCCAGTAGTATAGTCGACAGGGTTAGCAATCAGCCCCAGCATTTT. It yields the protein CASSIVDRVSNQPQHF.